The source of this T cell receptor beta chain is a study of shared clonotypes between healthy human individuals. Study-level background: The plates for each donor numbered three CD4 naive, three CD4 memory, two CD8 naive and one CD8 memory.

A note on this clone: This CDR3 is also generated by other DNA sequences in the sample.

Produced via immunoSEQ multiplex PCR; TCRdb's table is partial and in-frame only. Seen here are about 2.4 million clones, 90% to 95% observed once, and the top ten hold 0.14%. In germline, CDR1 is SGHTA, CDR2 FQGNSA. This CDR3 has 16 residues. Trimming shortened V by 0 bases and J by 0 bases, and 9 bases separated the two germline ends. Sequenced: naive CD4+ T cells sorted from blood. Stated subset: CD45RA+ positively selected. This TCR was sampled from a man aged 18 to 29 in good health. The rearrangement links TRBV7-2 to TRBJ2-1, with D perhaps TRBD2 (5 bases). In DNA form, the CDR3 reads TGTGCCAGCAGCTTAGCTAGCGCTAGCTCCTACAATGAGCAGTTCTTC. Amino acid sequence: CASSLASASSYNEQFF.